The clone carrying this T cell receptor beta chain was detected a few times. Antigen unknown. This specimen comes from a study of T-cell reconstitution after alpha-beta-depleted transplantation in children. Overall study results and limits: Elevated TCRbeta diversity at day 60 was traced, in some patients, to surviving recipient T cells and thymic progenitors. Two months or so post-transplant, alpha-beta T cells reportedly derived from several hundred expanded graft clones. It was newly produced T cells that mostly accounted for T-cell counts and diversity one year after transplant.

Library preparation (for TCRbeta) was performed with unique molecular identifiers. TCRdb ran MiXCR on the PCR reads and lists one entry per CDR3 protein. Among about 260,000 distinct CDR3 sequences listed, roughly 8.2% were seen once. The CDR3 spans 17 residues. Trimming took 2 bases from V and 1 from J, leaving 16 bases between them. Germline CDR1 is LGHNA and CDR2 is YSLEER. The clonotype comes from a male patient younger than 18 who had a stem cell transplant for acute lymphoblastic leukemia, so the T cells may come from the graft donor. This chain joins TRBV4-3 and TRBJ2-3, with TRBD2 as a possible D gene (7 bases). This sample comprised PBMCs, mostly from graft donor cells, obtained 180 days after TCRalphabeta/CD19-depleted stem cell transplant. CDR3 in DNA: TGCGCCAGCAGCCAACTTAAGGGGGGGGGAGGCACAGATACGCAGTATTTT. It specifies CASSQLKGGGGTDTQYF.